Presented here are 2 T cell receptor beta chains from one specimen sequenced in a study of blood T cell repertoires in COVID-19. Data came from immunoSEQ multiplex PCR; TCRdb stores just in-frame clones and leaves some out. Of some 260,000 clones in the sample, 85% to 95% are singletons; the top ten hold around 1.8%. Sequences were obtained from PBMCs or T cells enriched from blood (not recorded which). These receptors were obtained from a woman younger than 35 who had recovered from COVID-19.

V gene TRBV4-2 combines with J gene TRBJ2-1; 14 nucleotides line up with TRBD2. Germline CDR1 and CDR2: LGHNA and YNFKEQ. Trimming at V came to 4 bases and at J to 7 bases, leaving 3 bases not matched to a gene. This CDR3 region has 15 residues. DNA for the CDR3: TGTGCCAGCAGCCTGACTAGCGGGAGGGCGAATGAGCAGTTCTTC. Translated: CASSLTSGRANEQFF.

The chain employs TRBV27 and TRBJ1-2; 10 bases are shared with TRBD1. V was clipped by 2 bases and J by 5 bases; unmatched bases: 5. The CDR3 has 15 residues. Germline V gene data show CDR1 as MNHEY and CDR2 as SMNVEV (reference sequence). CDR3: CASSLRQGAPYGYTF. The CDR3 nucleotides read TGTGCCAGCAGTTTACGACAGGGGGCGCCTTATGGCTACACCTTC.